The 25 T cell receptor beta chains in this list originate from one sample, sequenced in a study of T cell responses to AZD1222 COVID-19 vaccine. Produced via immunoSEQ multiplex PCR; TCRdb's table is partial and in-frame only. Here the sample spans more than 100,000 clones, roughly 91% being singletons. The source was peripheral blood, collected 28 days after the second AZD1222 dose. The receptors were sampled from an adult who received the AZD1222 COVID-19 vaccine.

The V gene is TRBV12-5, the J gene TRBJ2-3; tentatively, D is TRBD1 (6 bases). The germline V gene encodes CDR1 LGHNT and CDR2 FRNRAP. The CDR3 has 15 amino acids. Trimming shortened V by 6 bases and J by 2 bases, and 15 bases separated the two germline ends. The CDR3 region has the DNA TGTGCTAGTGGCCTTCGGACAGACGACACAGATACGCAGTATTTT. It codes for CASGLRTDDTDTQYF.

The rearrangement uses TRBV7-2 and TRBJ2-1; 11 positions agree with TRBD2. Germline V gene data show CDR1 as SGHTA and CDR2 as FQGNSA. Trimming removed 1 base from V and 6 bases from J; junction bases left unmatched: 5. The length of the CDR3 is 16 residues. DNA of the CDR3: TGTGCCAGCAGCTTAGTCGCTAGCGGGGGGTTCAATGAGCAGTTCTTC. As protein: CASSLVASGGFNEQFF.

The CDR3 bases are TGCGCCAGCAGCTTGGCCTCGGGCGGGGTAGCTGGGGCCAACGTCCTGACTTTC. Protein: CASSLASGGVAGANVLTF. The chain couples TRBV5-1 to TRBJ2-6; D is possibly TRBD2 (6 bases). V was cut by 0 bases and J by 2 bases, with 15 bases left in between. This CDR3 contains 18 residues. Per germline, CDR1 SGHRS and CDR2 YFSETQ.

As regards this clone: Within the sample, other DNA sequences also encode this same CDR3. This sequence joins TRBV19 and TRBJ1-5; 10 bases match TRBD1. The CDR3 is 14 amino acids. Germline loops: CDR1 LNHDA, CDR2 SQIVND (reference sequence). V shed 5 bases and J 4 bases; nucleotides not matched to a gene: 2. The CDR3 DNA sequence: TGTGCCAGTAGTGGACAGGGGGGAAATCAGCCCCAGCATTTT. Its protein product is CASSGQGGNQPQHF.

J is TRBJ2-2 and V is TRBV7-6; 8 bases align to TRBD2. This CDR3 contains 15 residues. J lost 6 bases, V lost 4 bases, and 7 bases had no gene match. CDR1 and CDR2 from the germline V gene are SGHVS and FNYEAQ. DNA of the CDR3: TGTGCCAGCAGCTACCGCGGGGGGAGCGCCGGGGAGCTGTTTTTT. Translation: CASSYRGGSAGELFF.

The chain joins TRBV7-9 to TRBJ2-1; a weak D match, TRBD2 (5 bases). Trimming cost V 9 bases and J 8 bases, with 14 bases left between them. CDR1 and CDR2 (germline): SEHNR, FQNEAQ (reference sequence). This CDR3 is built from 12 residues. This chain's CDR3 is CASSTSFDEQFF. For the CDR3, the DNA is TGTGCCAGTTCAACTAGTTTCGATGAGCAGTTCTTC. Looking up the rest from reference TRBV7-9 and TRBJ2-1 gives the full variable domain: DTGVSQNPRHKITKRGQNVTFRCDPISEHNRLYWYRQTLGQGPEFLTYFQNEAQLEKSRLLSDRFSAERPKGSFSTLEIQRTEQGDSAMYLCASSTSFDEQFFGPGTRLTVL.

This chain connects TRBV6-5 to TRBJ1-2; a possible D gene is TRBD1 (6 bases). Germline values: CDR1 MNHEY, CDR2 SVGAGI. V lost 5 bases and J lost 8, with 9 bases in between. The CDR3 has 11 residues. The CDR3 nucleotides are TGTGCCAGCAGTCAGGGGAGAGGCTACACCTTC. It translates to CASSQGRGYTF.

The chain combines TRBV9 with TRBJ1-2, with TRBD1 matching over 8 bases. From germline, CDR1 is SGDLS and CDR2 YYNGEE. Trimming removed 4 bases from V and 1 base from J; junction bases left unmatched: 12. This CDR3 is 17 amino acids long. Here the CDR3 reads CASSPTGGETGNYGYTF. CDR3 nucleotide sequence: TGTGCCAGCAGCCCAACAGGGGGAGAAACTGGTAACTATGGCTACACCTTC.

V usage is TRBV5-1 and J usage is TRBJ1-1; D possibly corresponds to TRBD1 (6 bases). Between the trimmed V and J ends, which lost 1 base and 5 bases, there was a span of 21 bases. Germline V gene lookup returns CDR1 SGHRS and CDR2 YFSETQ. CDR3 size: 17 residues. Here the CDR3 DNA reads TGCGCCAGCAGCTTGCCGGGCCGGGGGGCTGAGGGGACTGAAGCTTTCTTT. Its translation is CASSLPGRGAEGTEAFF. Supplemented by reference TRBV5-1 and TRBJ1-1, the full variable domain reads KAGVTQTPRYLIKTRGQQVTLSCSPISGHRSVSWYQQTPGQGLQFLFEYFSETQRNKGNFPGRFSGRQFSNSRSEMNVSTLELGDSALYLCASSLPGRGAEGTEAFFGQGTRLTVV.

The chain couples TRBV4-3 to TRBJ2-7; D call uncertain. This CDR3 spans 17 amino acids. V was shortened by 2 bases and J by 2 bases, with 19 bases between the two germline ends. The germline CDR1 and CDR2 sequences are LGHNA and YSLEER. The CDR3 DNA reads TGCGCCAGCAGCCAATATTCCCCCCCGGCACCCCCCTACGAGCAGTACTTC. Translated: CASSQYSPPAPPYEQYF.

This clone was seen just once. V and J are TRBV7-2 and TRBJ2-7; maybe TRBD1 (6 bases). CDR1 is SGHTA and CDR2 is FQGNSA in the germline V gene. Trimming stripped 2 bases from V and 4 bases from J, with 12 bases between. The CDR3 is 14 amino acids. The CDR3 loop is CASSLWQGFYEQYF. In DNA form, the CDR3 reads TGTGCCAGCAGCTTATGGCAGGGGTTTTACGAGCAGTACTTC.

The chain uses TRBV7-8 and TRBJ1-3, with D perhaps matching TRBD1 (5 bases). CDR1 is SGHVS, CDR2 FQNEAQ, per germline. Trimming stripped 5 bases from V and 1 base from J, with 15 bases between. The CDR3 totals 16 residues. The CDR3 nucleotides are TGTGCCAGCAGCCAACGAACGACAGCGTCTGGAAACACCATATATTTT. Protein: CASSQRTTASGNTIYF.

In its sample, this clone was seen once. The J gene is TRBJ1-1, the V gene TRBV18; D is ambiguous. Germline V gene data show CDR1 as KGHSH and CDR2 as LQKENI. V lost 1 base, J lost 4 bases, and 10 bases lay in between. There are 14 residues in the CDR3. CDR3 sequence reads: CASSPQGGGTEAFF. The CDR3 DNA reads as TGTGCCAGCTCACCACAGGGAGGTGGCACTGAAGCTTTCTTT.

This chain joins TRBV7-2 and TRBJ2-7; D is unclear. Trimming left V 5 bases short and J 9 bases short, with 14 bases between. CDR1 SGHTA and CDR2 FQGNSA come from the germline V gene. The CDR3 is 12 residues long. The CDR3: CASSPETARQYF. The CDR3 nucleotides are TGTGCCAGCAGCCCAGAGACGGCTCGGCAGTACTTC. The entire variable domain, with the rest obtained from reference TRBV7-2 and TRBJ2-7, is as follows: GAGVSQSPSNKVTEKGKDVELRCDPISGHTALYWYRQSLGQGLEFLIYFQGNSAPDKSGLPSDRFSAERTGGSVSTLTIQRTQQEDSAVYLCASSPETARQYFGPGTRLTVT.

V is TRBV18 and J is TRBJ1-2; 7 bases match TRBD1. The CDR3 is 16 amino acids. Germline CDR1 KGHSH, CDR2 LQKENI. The V and J ends lost 0 bases and 2 bases, in that order; junction bases with no gene match: 6. The CDR3 reads CASSPPGQVTNYGYTF. The CDR3, as DNA: TGTGCCAGCTCACCACCCGGACAGGTGACGAACTATGGCTACACCTTC.

The gene calls are TRBV7-9 and TRBJ1-5, with D tentatively TRBD1 (6 bases). Trimming pared 1 base from V and 3 bases from J, leaving 10 bases between. CDR1 is SEHNR, CDR2 FQNEAQ, per germline (reference sequence). CDR3 length: 15 residues. This chain's CDR3 is CASSLGTAPNQPQHF. The CDR3 bases are TGTGCCAGCAGCTTAGGGACAGCGCCCAATCAGCCCCAGCATTTT.

The J gene is TRBJ1-4, the V gene TRBV28; possibly TRBD1 for D (6 bases). Between the trimmed V and J ends, which lost 3 bases and 6 bases, there was a span of 17 bases. Germline loops: CDR1 MDHEN, CDR2 SYDVKM. The CDR3 spans 16 residues. The CDR3 sequence: CASSFYLRGRDEKLFF. CDR3 DNA: TGTGCCAGCAGTTTCTACCTCAGGGGCCGCGATGAAAAACTGTTTTTT. The variable domain in full, with the rest retrieved from reference TRBV28 and TRBJ1-4, is DVKVTQSSRYLVKRTGEKVFLECVQDMDHENMFWYRQDPGLGLRLIYFSYDVKMKEKGDIPEGYSVSREKKERFSLILESASTNQTSMYLCASSFYLRGRDEKLFFGSGTQLSVL.

V and J are TRBV15 and TRBJ2-2; tentative D call: TRBD2 (6 bases). Germline CDR1 is LNHNV and CDR2 is YYDKDF (reference sequence). Deletions cut 0 bases from V and 0 bases from J, with 11 bases between. The CDR3 has 17 residues. This CDR3 is CATSRDWGDSNTGELFF. CDR3 coding DNA: TGTGCCACCAGCAGAGATTGGGGGGACTCGAACACCGGGGAGCTGTTTTTT.

The rearrangement joins TRBV5-1 to TRBJ2-1; 7 bases agree with TRBD2. The CDR3 extends over 14 amino acids. After removal of 0 bases from V and 9 bases from J, the junction contained 6 bases not matched to a gene. CDR1 is SGHRS, CDR2 YFSETQ, per germline. The CDR3 bases are TGCGCCAGCAGCTTGGGGACTAGGGCCGGTGAGCAGTTCTTC. It encodes CASSLGTRAGEQFF.

The chain joins TRBV30 to TRBJ1-1; D is uncertain. CDR3 length: 14 amino acids. CDR1 is GTSNPN, CDR2 SVGIG, per germline (reference sequence). V was cut by 4 bases and J by 2 bases, with 14 bases left in between. CDR3 in DNA: TGTGCCTGGACTAGGGTAGACTACAACACTGAAGCTTTCTTT. Residues: CAWTRVDYNTEAFF.

V gene TRBV5-6 combines with J gene TRBJ2-5; D is possibly TRBD2 (6 bases). Germline lookup yields CDR1 SGHDT and CDR2 YYEEEE. V dropped 1 base and J dropped 5 bases, with 15 bases sitting between them. The CDR3 is 15 amino acids. The CDR3 sequence: CASSLSGLPEETQYF. The CDR3 region has the DNA TGTGCCAGCAGCTTGTCGGGACTCCCCGAGGAGACCCAGTACTTC. The entire variable domain, with the rest obtained from reference TRBV5-6 and TRBJ2-5, is as follows: DAGVTQSPTHLIKTRGQQVTLRCSPKSGHDTVSWYQQALGQGPQFIFQYYEEEERQRGNFPDRFSGHQFPNYSSELNVNALLLGDSALYLCASSLSGLPEETQYFGPGTRLLVL.

The chain has TRBV5-1 and TRBJ2-3; 9 nucleotides agree with TRBD2. V was clipped by 3 bases and J by 1 base; unmatched bases: 6. CDR1 is SGHRS, CDR2 YFSETQ, per germline. The CDR3 loop spans 16 amino acids. DNA of the CDR3: TGCGCCAGCAGCTCAACCCGACTAGCGGGCACAGATACGCAGTATTTT. Translating it yields CASSSTRLAGTDTQYF.

In this sample, this clone turned up a few times. The V gene is TRBV15, the J gene TRBJ2-7; D may be TRBD1 or TRBD2 (5 bases each). Germline CDR1 is LNHNV and CDR2 is YYDKDF (reference sequence). Trimming took off 3 bases at V and 1 base at J, with 13 bases between the two ends. The CDR3 length is 15 residues. For the CDR3, the DNA is TGTGCCACCAGCAGGGACCCGGGACCGTCCTACGAGCAGTACTTC. It translates to CATSRDPGPSYEQYF. The entire variable domain, with the rest obtained from reference TRBV15 and TRBJ2-7, is as follows: DAMVIQNPRYQVTQFGKPVTLSCSQTLNHNVMYWYQQKSSQAPKLLFHYYDKDFNNEADTPDNFQSRRPNTSFCFLDIRSPGLGDTAMYLCATSRDPGPSYEQYFGPGTRLTVT.

The genes are TRBV19 and TRBJ1-1; D remains unclear. V lost 6 bases to trimming and J lost 6 bases, with 17 bases between them. The CDR3 is made up of 14 amino acids. Germline-derived CDR1 and CDR2 are LNHDA and SQIVND (reference sequence). CDR3 in DNA: TGTGCCAGTAGCCCCCTCATGGAGGAGTCTGAAGCTTTCTTT. Encoded protein: CASSPLMEESEAFF.

V usage is TRBV10-3 and J usage is TRBJ1-5, with TRBD1 as a possible D gene (5 bases). With 2 bases removed from V and 3 bases from J, the gap between germline ends came to 8 bases. The CDR3 extends over 14 amino acids. Germline CDR1 ENHRY, CDR2 SYGVKD. CDR3: CAISEGGFNQPQHF. The DNA for the CDR3 is TGTGCCATCAGTGAGGGGGGGTTCAATCAGCCCCAGCATTTT.